This passage covers 13 T cell receptor beta chains from one sample sequenced in a study of CD8 T cells in Susac syndrome. The RNA, about 0.5 to 1 ug, was put through reverse transcription using random hexamers. TCRdb called the immunoSEQ multiplex PCR reads again in MiXCR, with one record for every CDR3 protein. The sample carries about 240,000 distinct CDR3 sequences, around 96% recorded once. The sequenced sample was CD4+ T cells from PBMCs. The receptors come from a human donor with Susac syndrome.

V is TRBV20-1 and J is TRBJ1-5, with a tentative D call TRBD1 (5 bases). The ends were cut back, 0 bases at V and 3 bases at J, with 18 bases in the middle. The CDR3 spans 17 residues. CDR1 and CDR2 (germline): DFQATT, SNEGSKA (reference sequence). In DNA form, the CDR3 reads TGCAGTGCTAGAGATTTTTCCGGGGGAGTGAACAATCAGCCCCAGCATTTT. Translating gives CSARDFSGGVNNQPQHF.

The V and J genes are TRBV10-3 and TRBJ2-1, with 10 bases aligning to TRBD2. After removal of 2 bases from V and 7 bases from J, the junction contained 17 bases not matched to a gene. CDR1 and CDR2 (germline): ENHRY, SYGVKD. CDR3 size: 19 residues. The CDR3 DNA reads as TGTGCCATCAGTGAGCCGCCAGGAGAGCGGGAGGGCCGTGGAAATGAGCAGTTCTTC. This sequence encodes CAISEPPGEREGRGNEQFF.

The rearrangement links TRBV28 to TRBJ1-2; a weak D match, TRBD1 (6 bases). The CDR3 length is 13 residues. V was pared by 4 bases and J by 6 bases, with 12 bases between. Germline loops: CDR1 MDHEN, CDR2 SYDVKM. CDR3 sequence (DNA): TGTGCCAGCAGTTCCGGACAGCGCGATGGCTACACCTTC. This codes for CASSSGQRDGYTF.

The V call is TRBV30, the J call TRBJ1-4; possible D gene TRBD1, 5 bases. The V gene lost 1 base and the J gene lost 7 bases, with 13 bases spanning the gap. The V gene's germline CDR1 is GTSNPN and CDR2 SVGIG (reference sequence). The CDR3 loop spans 14 amino acids. CDR3 sequence reads: CAWSGGRGGEKLFF. CDR3 in DNA: TGTGCCTGGAGTGGGGGCCGCGGTGGTGAAAAACTGTTTTTT.

The CDR3, as DNA: TGTGCCAGCAGCCCATCGGAGGGAAGCTATGGCTACACCTTC. Its protein is CASSPSEGSYGYTF. The gene calls are TRBV9 and TRBJ1-2, with D unresolved. Looked up from germline, CDR1 is SGDLS and CDR2 is YYNGEE. V gave up 4 bases and J gave up 4 bases, with 14 bases separating them. The CDR3 spans 14 residues.

This clonotype was detected a few times. The chain recombines TRBV11-2 with TRBJ2-3; D remains unclear. Germline V gene sequence: CDR1 SGHAT, CDR2 FQNNGV. V dropped 3 bases and J dropped 5 bases, with 3 bases sitting between them. CDR3 length: 11 amino acids. CDR3 protein: CASSFEDTQYF. The CDR3 bases are TGTGCCAGCAGCTTCGAAGATACGCAGTATTTT.

The chain links TRBV6-2 or TRBV6-3 to TRBJ1-2; the D is unclear. From germline, CDR1 is MNHEY and CDR2 SVGEGT. The CDR3 contains 14 residues. The V end was cut by 4 bases, the J end by 6 bases, with 15 bases between. DNA for the CDR3: TGTGCCAGCAGTTTCGGATCCTACTGGGATGGCTACACCTTC. Translation gives CASSFGSYWDGYTF.

The chain has TRBV20-1 and TRBJ2-7; D may correspond to TRBD1 or TRBD2 (6 bases each). Trimming stripped 1 base from V and 2 bases from J, with 15 bases between. The CDR3 sequence is 15 residues long. Per the germline V gene, CDR1 is DFQATT and CDR2 is SNEGSKA (reference sequence). CDR3 protein: CSARGPGDSPYEQYF. DNA for the CDR3: TGCAGTGCTAGAGGCCCAGGGGACTCCCCCTACGAGCAGTACTTC.

The chain couples TRBV7-9 to TRBJ2-6; D is unclear. Trimming shortened V by 2 bases and J by 3 bases, and 8 bases separated the two germline ends. The CDR3 covers 15 residues. The V gene's germline CDR1 is SEHNR and CDR2 FQNEAQ (reference sequence). The DNA for the CDR3 is TGTGCCAGCAGCTTAAAAGGGTATGGGGCCAACGTCCTGACTTTC. This codes for CASSLKGYGANVLTF.

The chain links TRBV20-1 to TRBJ1-1, with TRBD1 matching over 8 bases. The CDR3 runs to 15 residues. Germline CDR1 reads DFQATT; CDR2 reads SNEGSKA (reference sequence). After removal of 2 bases from V and 1 base from J, the junction contained 6 bases not matched to a gene. In DNA form, the CDR3 reads TGCAGTGCTAGACGCCGCGGGACAGGGAACACTGAAGCTTTCTTT. Translating gives CSARRRGTGNTEAFF.

The chain carries TRBV28 and TRBJ2-1; 7 bases agree with TRBD1. Germline V gene data show CDR1 as MDHEN and CDR2 as SYDVKM. This CDR3 has 15 amino acids. V was pared by 2 bases and J by 2 bases, with 3 bases of the junction left unmatched. The DNA of the CDR3 is TGTGCCAGCAGTTTAAGGCAGGGGGCCTACAATGAGCAGTTCTTC. The encoded protein is CASSLRQGAYNEQFF.

The chain has TRBV9 and TRBJ2-5; 8 bases line up with TRBD1. In germline, CDR1 is SGDLS, CDR2 YYNGEE. The CDR3 length is 14 residues. V shed 0 bases, J shed 5 bases, and the junction held 3 bases outside the gene matches. CDR3 sequence: CASSVGTGIETQYF. CDR3 nucleotides: TGTGCCAGCAGCGTAGGGACAGGGATCGAGACCCAGTACTTC. The variable domain in full, with the rest retrieved from reference TRBV9 and TRBJ2-5, is DSGVTQTPKHLITATGQRVTLRCSPRSGDLSVYWYQQSLDQGLQFLIQYYNGEERAKGNILERFSAQQFPDLHSELNLSSLELGDSALYFCASSVGTGIETQYFGPGTRLLVL.

The genes are TRBV7-9 and TRBJ2-5, with 7 bases identical to TRBD2. CDR1 and CDR2 (germline): SEHNR, FQNEAQ (reference sequence). V lost 4 bases to trimming and J lost 5 bases; unmatched junction nucleotides: 4. The CDR3 runs to 13 residues. The CDR3 nucleotides are TGTGCCAGCAGCTCCCTCGGGAGGGAGACCCAGTACTTC. Its protein is CASSSLGRETQYF.